The T cell receptor beta chain described here comes from a study of T cells after posttransplantation cyclophosphamide (dated by TCRdb to the mid-2010s). For the wider study: Using TRB sequencing, the study followed how the T cell repertoire rebuilt after myeloablative bone marrow transplantation with posttransplantation cyclophosphamide given as GVHD prophylaxis. Antigen receptor sequencing was done on samples from some 40 PTCy-treated patients and from approximately 16 related bone marrow donors of those patients. Blood from every one of the 30 to 40 PTCy patients who had 1-year posttransplant specimens underwent TRB sequencing. Up to 3 additional blood samples from 2 to 5.2 years after transplant were also TRB-sequenced in 3 patients, as was pretransplant blood from several patients. Because TRA and TRB clonality correlated tightly in 8 to 10 samples, the subsequent TCR analyses were limited to TRB only. Public TRB sequences were queried against a database of over 3,600 sequences associated with responses to pathogens, tumor antigens, self-antigens and alloantigens.

V is pared back by 2 bases and J by 1 base, with 6 bases lying between the germline termini. CDR1 WNHNN and CDR2 SYGVQD were looked up in the germline V gene (reference sequence). The CDR3 sequence holds 14 residues, the cysteine and phenylalanine included. The read is trimmed to its CDR3 DNA, 42 bases read in frame from base 1. Overall study outcomes, separate from this receptor: At 1-2 months, donor-recipient similarity was low but rose over the first year, and the later blood repertoires were often dominated by donor CD8+ memory clones. The TRB repertoires of T cells infiltrating skin or the GI tract showed only limited overlap with the TRB repertoires found in blood. Across a few dozen patients, TRB clonality was highly associated with recipient CMV seropositivity and CMV reactivation, and diversity in PTCy patients was similar to diversity in CNI/methotrexate controls.

On the day of marrow donation, related bone marrow donors gave peripheral blood samples. Mononuclear cells from peripheral blood and bone marrow were separated by Ficoll-Hypaque density centrifugation and then cryopreserved. Genomic DNA was the input for TRB sequencing, which was run either with the immunoSEQ assay at survey resolution or with the hsTCRB kit. In the paper's pipeline: Initial read processing used immunoSEQ software, and repertoire analyses used the LymphoSeq R package. Clonality was calculated as 1 minus normalized Shannon entropy, and the Gini coefficient was also calculated for each TRB dataset. Phenotypes of unsorted samples were inferred by mapping TRB sequences from sorted subsets of the recipient or donor onto unsorted samples of the same recipient. TCRdb carries this immuneACCESS record with in-frame sequences only. Its versions omit some clonotypes, under half of them owing to an unresolved V gene in the studies checked, with the rest unexplained. Clonal size and the V and J genes are those of that table, whereas D and trimming came from the DNA. For this sample, over 30,000 clones appear and none is a singleton. The ten largest account for about 4.5% of the sample.

In its sample, this clone was seen many times. Its antigen is unknown. Per-base quality was not reported, and no clone a single base away is much larger than it. Sequences were obtained from PBMCs. This sequence was found in a woman in her forties or fifties in good health and a related stem cell transplant donor. The chain was built from TRBV10-1 and TRBJ1-5; the D gene is unclear. For the CDR3, the sequence is CASSETGSNQPQHF. At the DNA level, the sequence is TGCGCCAGCAGTGAGACGGGAAGCAATCAGCCCCAGCATTTT.